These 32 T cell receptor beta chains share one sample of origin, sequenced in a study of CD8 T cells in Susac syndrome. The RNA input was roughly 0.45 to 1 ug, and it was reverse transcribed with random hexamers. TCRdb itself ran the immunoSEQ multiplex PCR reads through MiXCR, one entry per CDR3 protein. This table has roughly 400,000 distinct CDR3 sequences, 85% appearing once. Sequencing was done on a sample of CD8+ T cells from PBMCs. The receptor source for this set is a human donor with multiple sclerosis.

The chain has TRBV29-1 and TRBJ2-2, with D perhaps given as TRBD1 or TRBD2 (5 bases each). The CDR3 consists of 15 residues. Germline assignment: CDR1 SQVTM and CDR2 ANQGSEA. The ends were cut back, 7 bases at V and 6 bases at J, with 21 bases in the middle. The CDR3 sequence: CSAKGTDTNAGELFF. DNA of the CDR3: TGCAGCGCCAAAGGGACCGATACGAATGCCGGGGAGCTGTTTTTT.

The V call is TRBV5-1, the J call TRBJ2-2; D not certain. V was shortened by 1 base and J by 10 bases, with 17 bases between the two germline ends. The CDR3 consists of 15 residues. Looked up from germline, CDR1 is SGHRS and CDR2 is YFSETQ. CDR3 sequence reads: CASSLLINWRTELFF. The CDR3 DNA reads TGCGCCAGCAGCTTGCTTATAAATTGGCGGACGGAGCTGTTTTTT. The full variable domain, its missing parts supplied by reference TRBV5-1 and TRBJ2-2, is KAGVTQTPRYLIKTRGQQVTLSCSPISGHRSVSWYQQTPGQGLQFLFEYFSETQRNKGNFPGRFSGRQFSNSRSEMNVSTLELGDSALYLCASSLLINWRTELFFGEGSRLTVL.

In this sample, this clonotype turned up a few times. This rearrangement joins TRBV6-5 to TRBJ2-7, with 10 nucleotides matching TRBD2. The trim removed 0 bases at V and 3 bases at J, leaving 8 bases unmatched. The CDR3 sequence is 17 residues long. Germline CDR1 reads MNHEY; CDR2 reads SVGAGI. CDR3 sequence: CASSYSHLAGEYYEQYF. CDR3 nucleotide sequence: TGTGCCAGCAGTTACTCTCATCTAGCGGGAGAATACTACGAGCAGTACTTC.

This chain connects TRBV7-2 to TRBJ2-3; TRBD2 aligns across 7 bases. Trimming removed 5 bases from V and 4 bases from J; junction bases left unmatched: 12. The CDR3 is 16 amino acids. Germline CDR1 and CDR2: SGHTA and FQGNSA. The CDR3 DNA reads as TGTGCCAGCAGCGTCCGCGAGACTAGCATTCCAGATACGCAGTATTTT. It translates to CASSVRETSIPDTQYF.

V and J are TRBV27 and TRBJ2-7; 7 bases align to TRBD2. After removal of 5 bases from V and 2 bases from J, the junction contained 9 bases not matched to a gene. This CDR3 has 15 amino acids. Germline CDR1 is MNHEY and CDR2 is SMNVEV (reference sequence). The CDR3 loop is CASSPLGGTPYEQYF. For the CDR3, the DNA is TGTGCCAGCAGTCCCCTCGGGGGGACCCCCTACGAGCAGTACTTC.

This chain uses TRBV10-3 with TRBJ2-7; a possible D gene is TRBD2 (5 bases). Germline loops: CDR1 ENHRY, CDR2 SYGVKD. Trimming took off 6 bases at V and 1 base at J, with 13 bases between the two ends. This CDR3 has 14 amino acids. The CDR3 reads CAIRDSDKSYEQYF. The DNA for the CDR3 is TGTGCCATCAGGGACTCTGATAAATCCTACGAGCAGTACTTC.

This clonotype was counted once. In nucleotides, the CDR3 is TGTGCCAGCAGTGAACCCGCAGGGGTAGGGGGCACTGAAGCTTTCTTT. It codes for CASSEPAGVGGTEAFF. J is TRBJ1-1 and V is TRBV25-1; TRBD1 might be the D (6 bases). CDR3 length equals 16 residues. Per germline, CDR1 MGHDK and CDR2 SYGVNS. V was clipped by 2 bases and J by 4 bases, with 17 bases between them.

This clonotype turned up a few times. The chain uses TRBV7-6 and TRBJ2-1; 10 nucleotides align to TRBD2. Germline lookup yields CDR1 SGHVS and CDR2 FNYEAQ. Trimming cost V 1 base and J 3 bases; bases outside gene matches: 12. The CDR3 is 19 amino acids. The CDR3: CASSLGLAGAHLNYNEQFF. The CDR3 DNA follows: TGTGCCAGCAGCTTAGGGCTAGCGGGGGCCCATCTTAACTACAATGAGCAGTTCTTC.

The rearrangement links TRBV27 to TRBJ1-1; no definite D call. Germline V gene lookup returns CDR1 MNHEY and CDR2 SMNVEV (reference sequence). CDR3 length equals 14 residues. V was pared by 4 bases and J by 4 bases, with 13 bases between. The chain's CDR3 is CASSSLGSRTEAFF. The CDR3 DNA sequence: TGTGCCAGCAGTTCCTTGGGGAGTCGCACTGAAGCTTTCTTT.

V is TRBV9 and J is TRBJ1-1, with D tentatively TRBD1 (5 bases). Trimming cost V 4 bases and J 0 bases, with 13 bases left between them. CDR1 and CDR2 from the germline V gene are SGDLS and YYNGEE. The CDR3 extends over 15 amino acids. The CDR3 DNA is TGTGCCAGCAGCCCCAGGGAGGGGCTGAACACTGAAGCTTTCTTT. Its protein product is CASSPREGLNTEAFF.

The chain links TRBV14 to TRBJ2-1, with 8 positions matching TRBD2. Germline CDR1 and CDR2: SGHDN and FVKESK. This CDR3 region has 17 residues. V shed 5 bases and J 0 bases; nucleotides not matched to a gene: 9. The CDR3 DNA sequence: TGTGCCAGCAGCGGACGGACTAGCCAAAGCTCCTACAATGAGCAGTTCTTC. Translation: CASSGRTSQSSYNEQFF.

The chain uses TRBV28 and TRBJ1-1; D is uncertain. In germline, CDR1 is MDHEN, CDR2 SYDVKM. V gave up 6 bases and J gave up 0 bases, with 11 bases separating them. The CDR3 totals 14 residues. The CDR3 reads CASSTRGMNTEAFF. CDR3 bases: TGTGCCAGCAGCACAAGAGGGATGAACACTGAAGCTTTCTTT.

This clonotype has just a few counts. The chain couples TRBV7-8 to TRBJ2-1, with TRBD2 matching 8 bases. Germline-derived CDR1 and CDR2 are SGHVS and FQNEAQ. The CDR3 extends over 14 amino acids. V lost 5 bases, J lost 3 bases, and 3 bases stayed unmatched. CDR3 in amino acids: CASSAGTSYNEQFF. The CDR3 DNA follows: TGTGCCAGCAGCGCCGGGACTAGCTACAATGAGCAGTTCTTC.

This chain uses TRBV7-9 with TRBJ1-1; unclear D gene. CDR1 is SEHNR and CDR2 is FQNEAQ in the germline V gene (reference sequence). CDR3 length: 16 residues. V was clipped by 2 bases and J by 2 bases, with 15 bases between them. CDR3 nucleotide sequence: TGTGCCAGCAGCTTAACCGGAGAAGAACATAACACTGAAGCTTTCTTT. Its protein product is CASSLTGEEHNTEAFF.

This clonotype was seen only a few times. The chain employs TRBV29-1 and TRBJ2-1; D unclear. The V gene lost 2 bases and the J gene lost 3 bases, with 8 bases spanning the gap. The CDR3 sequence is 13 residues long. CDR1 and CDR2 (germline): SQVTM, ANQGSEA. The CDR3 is CSVESRLYNEQFF. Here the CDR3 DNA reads TGCAGCGTTGAAAGTCGACTCTACAATGAGCAGTTCTTC.

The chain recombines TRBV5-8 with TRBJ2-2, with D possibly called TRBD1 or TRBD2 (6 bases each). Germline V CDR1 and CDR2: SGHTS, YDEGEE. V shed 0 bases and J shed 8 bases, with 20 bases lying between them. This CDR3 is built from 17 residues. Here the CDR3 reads CASSLAGAISPGGELFF. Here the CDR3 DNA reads TGTGCCAGCAGCTTGGCGGGGGCCATTTCTCCCGGTGGGGAGCTGTTTTTT.

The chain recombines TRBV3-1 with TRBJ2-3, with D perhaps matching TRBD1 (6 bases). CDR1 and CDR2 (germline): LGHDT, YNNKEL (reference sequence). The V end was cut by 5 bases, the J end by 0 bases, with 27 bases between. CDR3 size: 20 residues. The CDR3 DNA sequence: TGTGCCAGCAGCTTCGAATTTAACTGGACAGAAGGTACTAGCACAGATACGCAGTATTTT. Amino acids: CASSFEFNWTEGTSTDTQYF.

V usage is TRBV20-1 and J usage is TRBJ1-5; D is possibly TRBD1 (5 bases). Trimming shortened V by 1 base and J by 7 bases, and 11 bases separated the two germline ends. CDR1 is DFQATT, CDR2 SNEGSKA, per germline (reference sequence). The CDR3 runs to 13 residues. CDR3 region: CSARGREGQPQHF. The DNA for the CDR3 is TGCAGTGCTAGAGGGAGAGAGGGGCAGCCCCAGCATTTT.

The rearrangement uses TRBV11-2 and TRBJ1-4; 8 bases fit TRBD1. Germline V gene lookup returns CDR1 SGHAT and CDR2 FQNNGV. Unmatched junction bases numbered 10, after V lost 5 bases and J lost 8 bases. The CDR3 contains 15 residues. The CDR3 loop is CASSLDRAVWEKLFF. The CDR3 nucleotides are TGTGCCAGCAGCCTGGACAGGGCGGTTTGGGAAAAACTGTTTTTT.

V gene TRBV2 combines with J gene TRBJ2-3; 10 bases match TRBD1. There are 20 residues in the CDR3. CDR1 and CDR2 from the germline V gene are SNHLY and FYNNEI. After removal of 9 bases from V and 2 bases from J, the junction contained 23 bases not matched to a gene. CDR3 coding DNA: TGTGCCAGTCAGTACCTAACCGGGACAGGGGATAATTTTGACACAGATACGCAGTATTTT. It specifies CASQYLTGTGDNFDTDTQYF.

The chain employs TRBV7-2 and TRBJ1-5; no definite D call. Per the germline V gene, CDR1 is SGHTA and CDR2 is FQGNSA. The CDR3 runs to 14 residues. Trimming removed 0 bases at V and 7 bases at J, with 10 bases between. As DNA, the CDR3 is TGTGCCAGCAGCTTAGCGCCCGGCGGCCAGCCCCAGCATTTT. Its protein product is CASSLAPGGQPQHF.

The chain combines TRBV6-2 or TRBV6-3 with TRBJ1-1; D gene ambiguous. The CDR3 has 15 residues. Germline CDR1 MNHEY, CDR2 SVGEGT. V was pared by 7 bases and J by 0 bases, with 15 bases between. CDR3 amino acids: CASTESGVMNTEAFF. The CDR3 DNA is TGTGCCAGCACCGAAAGCGGGGTCATGAACACTGAAGCTTTCTTT.

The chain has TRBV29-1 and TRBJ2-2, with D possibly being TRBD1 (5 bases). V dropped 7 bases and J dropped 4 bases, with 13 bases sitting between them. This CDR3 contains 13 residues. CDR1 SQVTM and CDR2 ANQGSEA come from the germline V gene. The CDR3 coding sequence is TGCAGCGCTATGGGTAGGGGCACCGGGGAGCTGTTTTTT. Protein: CSAMGRGTGELFF.

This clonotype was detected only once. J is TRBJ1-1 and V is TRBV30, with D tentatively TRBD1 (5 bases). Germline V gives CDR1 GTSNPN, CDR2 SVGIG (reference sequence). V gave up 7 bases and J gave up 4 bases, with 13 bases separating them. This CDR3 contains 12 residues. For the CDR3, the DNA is TGTGCCTTAACGTCCAGGGTCACTGAAGCTTTCTTT. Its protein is CALTSRVTEAFF. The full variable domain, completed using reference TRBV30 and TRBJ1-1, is SQTIHQWPATLVQPVGSPLSLECTVEGTSNPNLYWYRQAAGRGLQLLFYSVGIGQISSEVPQNLSASRPQDRQFILSSKKLLLSDSGFYLCALTSRVTEAFFGQGTRLTVV.

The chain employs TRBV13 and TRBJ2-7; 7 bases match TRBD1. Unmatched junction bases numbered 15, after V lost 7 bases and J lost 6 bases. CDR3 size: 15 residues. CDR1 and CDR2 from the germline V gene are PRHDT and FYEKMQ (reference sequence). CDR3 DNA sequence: TGTGCCAGCACCCGGTTAGGGGGCCAACGGGGCGAGCAGTACTTC. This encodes CASTRLGGQRGEQYF.

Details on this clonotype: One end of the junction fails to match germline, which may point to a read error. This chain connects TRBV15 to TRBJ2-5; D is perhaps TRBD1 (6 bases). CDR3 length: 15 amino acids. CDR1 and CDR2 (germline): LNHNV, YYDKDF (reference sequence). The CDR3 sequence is CATSARQDLQETQHF. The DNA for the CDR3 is TGTGCCACCAGCGCGCGACAGGATCTCCAAGAGACCCAGCACTTC.

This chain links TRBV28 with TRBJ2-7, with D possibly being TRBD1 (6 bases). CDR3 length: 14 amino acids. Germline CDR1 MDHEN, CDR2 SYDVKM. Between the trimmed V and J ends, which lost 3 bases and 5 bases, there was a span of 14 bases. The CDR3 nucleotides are TGTGCCAGCAGTTTTTATTCAGGGGAAGACGAGCAGTACTTC. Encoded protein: CASSFYSGEDEQYF.

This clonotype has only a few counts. In nucleotides, the CDR3 is TGTGCCAGCAGCAGGACAGTCATTACCTACGAGCAGTACTTC. It codes for CASSRTVITYEQYF. The J gene is TRBJ2-7, the V gene TRBV6-1; D may be TRBD1 (6 bases). The CDR3 contains 14 residues. Deletions cut 6 bases from V and 2 bases from J, with 14 bases between. Germline V gene lookup returns CDR1 MNHNS and CDR2 SASEGT.

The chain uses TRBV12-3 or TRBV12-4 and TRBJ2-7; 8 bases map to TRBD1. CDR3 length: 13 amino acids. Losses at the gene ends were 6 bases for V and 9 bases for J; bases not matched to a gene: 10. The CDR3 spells CASSPTGQGVQYF. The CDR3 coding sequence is TGTGCCAGCAGCCCCACAGGACAGGGTGTGCAGTACTTC.

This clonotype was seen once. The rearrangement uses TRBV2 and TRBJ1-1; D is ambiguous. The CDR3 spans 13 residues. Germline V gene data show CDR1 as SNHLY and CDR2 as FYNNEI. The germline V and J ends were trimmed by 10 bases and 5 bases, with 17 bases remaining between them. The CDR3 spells CATEAGVGTEAFF. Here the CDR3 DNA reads TGTGCCACCGAGGCAGGAGTGGGTACTGAAGCTTTCTTT.

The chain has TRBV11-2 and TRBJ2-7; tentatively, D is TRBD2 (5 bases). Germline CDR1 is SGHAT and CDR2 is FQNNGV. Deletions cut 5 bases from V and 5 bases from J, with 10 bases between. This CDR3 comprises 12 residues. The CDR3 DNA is TGTGCCAGCAGCCCAACACTAGACGAGCAGTACTTC. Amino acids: CASSPTLDEQYF.

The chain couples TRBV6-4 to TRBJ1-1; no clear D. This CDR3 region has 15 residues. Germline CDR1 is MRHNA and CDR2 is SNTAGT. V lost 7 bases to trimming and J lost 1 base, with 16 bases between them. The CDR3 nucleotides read TGTGCCAGCACCCTGACCTCCCAGCCGAACACTGAAGCTTTCTTT. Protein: CASTLTSQPNTEAFF.